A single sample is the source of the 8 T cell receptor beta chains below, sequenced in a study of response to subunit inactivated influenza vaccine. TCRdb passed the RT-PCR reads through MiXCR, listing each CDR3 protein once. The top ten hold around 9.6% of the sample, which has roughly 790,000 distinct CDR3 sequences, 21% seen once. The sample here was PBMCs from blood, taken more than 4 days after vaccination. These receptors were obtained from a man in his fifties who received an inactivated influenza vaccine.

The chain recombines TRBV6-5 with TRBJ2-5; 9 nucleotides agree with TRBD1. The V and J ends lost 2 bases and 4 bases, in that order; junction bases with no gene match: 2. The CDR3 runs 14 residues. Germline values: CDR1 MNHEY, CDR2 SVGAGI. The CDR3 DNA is TGTGCCAGCAGTTACGGACAGGGGAGAGAGACCCAGTACTTC. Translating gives CASSYGQGRETQYF.

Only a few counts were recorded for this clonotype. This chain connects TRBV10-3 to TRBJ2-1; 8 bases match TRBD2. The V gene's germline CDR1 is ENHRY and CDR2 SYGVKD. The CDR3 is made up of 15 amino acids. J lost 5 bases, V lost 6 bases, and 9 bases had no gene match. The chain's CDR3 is CAISLSGSTHNEQFF. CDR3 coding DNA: TGTGCCATCAGCCTGAGCGGGAGCACCCACAATGAGCAGTTCTTC.

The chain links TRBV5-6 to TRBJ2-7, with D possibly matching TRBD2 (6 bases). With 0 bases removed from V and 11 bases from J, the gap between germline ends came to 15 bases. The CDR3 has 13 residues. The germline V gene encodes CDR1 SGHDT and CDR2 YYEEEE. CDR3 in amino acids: CASSLGDGGKKYF. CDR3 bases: TGTGCCAGCAGCTTGGGGGACGGCGGGAAAAAGTACTTC.

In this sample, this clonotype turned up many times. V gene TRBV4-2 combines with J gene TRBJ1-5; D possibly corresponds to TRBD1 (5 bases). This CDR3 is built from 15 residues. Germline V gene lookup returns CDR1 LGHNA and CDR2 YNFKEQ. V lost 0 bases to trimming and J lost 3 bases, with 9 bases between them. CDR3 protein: CASSQEVGVNQPQHF. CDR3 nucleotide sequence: TGTGCCAGCAGCCAAGAGGTAGGGGTCAATCAGCCCCAGCATTTT.

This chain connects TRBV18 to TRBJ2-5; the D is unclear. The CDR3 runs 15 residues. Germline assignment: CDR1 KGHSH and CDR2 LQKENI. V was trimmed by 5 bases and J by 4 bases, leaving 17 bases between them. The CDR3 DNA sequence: TGTGCCAGCTCATCGCGGACGGAGCCGGCAGAGACCCAGTACTTC. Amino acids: CASSSRTEPAETQYF.

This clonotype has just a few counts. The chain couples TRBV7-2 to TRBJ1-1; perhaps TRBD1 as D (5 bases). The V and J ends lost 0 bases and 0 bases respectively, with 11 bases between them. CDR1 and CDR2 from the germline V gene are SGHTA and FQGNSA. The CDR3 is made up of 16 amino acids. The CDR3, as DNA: TGTGCCAGCAGCTTAGCCGAAGGGGTCATGAACACTGAAGCTTTCTTT. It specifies CASSLAEGVMNTEAFF.

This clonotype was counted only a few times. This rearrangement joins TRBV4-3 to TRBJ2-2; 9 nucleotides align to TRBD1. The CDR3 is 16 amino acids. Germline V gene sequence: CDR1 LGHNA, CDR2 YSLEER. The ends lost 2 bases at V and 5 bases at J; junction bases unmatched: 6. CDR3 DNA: TGCGCCAGCAGCCAACAAGCCGGGACAGGGACCGGGGAGCTGTTTTTT. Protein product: CASSQQAGTGTGELFF.

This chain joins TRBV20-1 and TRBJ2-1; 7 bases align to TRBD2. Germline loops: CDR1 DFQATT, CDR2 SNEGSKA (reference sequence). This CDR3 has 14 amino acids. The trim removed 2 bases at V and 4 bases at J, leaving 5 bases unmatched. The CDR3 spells CSARSAGEYNEQFF. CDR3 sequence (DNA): TGCAGTGCTAGATCCGCGGGGGAGTACAATGAGCAGTTCTTC.